Shown below are 20 T cell receptor beta chains from a single sample sequenced in a study of blood T cells in healthy people across ages. A J-beta primer mix and a sample-barcoded 5' primer were used in a second PCR of roughly 6 to 11 cycles. TCRdb analysed the 5' RACE reads with MiXCR anew, one entry per CDR3 protein. The table has about 670,000 distinct CDR3 sequences, more than 45% seen once. Sequenced sample: blood. The receptors here all came from a woman older than 75 in good health.

This clonotype was counted ten times or more. The chain recombines TRBV5-1 with TRBJ2-1; 10 bases are shared with TRBD1. CDR1 is SGHRS, CDR2 YFSETQ, per germline. CDR3 length: 20 amino acids. The V segment lost 4 bases and the J segment 0 bases; nucleotides outside the gene matches: 16. The CDR3 DNA is TGCGCCAGCAGCCCCGACCGGGACAGGGGTTACTCGAGCTCCTACAATGAGCAGTTCTTC. Protein: CASSPDRDRGYSSSYNEQFF.

This clonotype was observed at least ten times. This chain links TRBV6-6 with TRBJ2-3; TRBD2 might be the D (6 bases). The germline gives CDR1 MNHNY, CDR2 SVGAGI (reference sequence). There are 14 residues in the CDR3. Between the trimmed V and J ends, which lost 5 bases and 2 bases, there was a span of 11 bases. The CDR3 DNA sequence: TGTGCCAGCAGTCGGGGGACGCCCACAGATACGCAGTATTTT. Protein product: CASSRGTPTDTQYF.

V is TRBV6-5 and J is TRBJ2-7; tentative D call: TRBD2 (6 bases). CDR3 size: 13 residues. The germline V gene has CDR1 MNHEY and CDR2 SVGAGI. V was pared by 6 bases and J by 6 bases, with 15 bases between. CDR3 nucleotide sequence: TGTGCCAGCAGGCCTCCCTCAGCGGGCGAGCAGTACTTC. Protein sequence: CASRPPSAGEQYF.

V gene TRBV15 combines with J gene TRBJ2-7; 7 bases align to TRBD1. Near its end, the DNA agrees better with TRBJ2-5, so the J call may be wrong. The CDR3 runs to 15 residues. Germline V lookup: CDR1 LNHNV, CDR2 YYDKDF (reference sequence). CDR3 nucleotides: TGTGCCACCAGCTTTACTAGGGGGCGGTTGGAGACCCAGTACTTC. Translating it yields CATSFTRGRLETQYF.

The J gene is TRBJ2-4, the V gene TRBV4-1; D is perhaps TRBD1 (6 bases). CDR1 and CDR2 (germline): MGHRA, YSYEKL. The CDR3 has 15 amino acids. Trimming cost V 4 bases and J 9 bases, with 19 bases left between them. The CDR3 spells CASSLVNPRGTIQYF. CDR3 DNA: TGCGCCAGCAGCCTCGTAAACCCCAGGGGAACCATTCAGTACTTC.

This clonotype was recorded many times. The V and J genes are TRBV6-5 and TRBJ1-6; 7 nucleotides align to TRBD1. Germline trimming cut 6 bases from V and 8 bases from J; bases unmatched to any gene: 4. This CDR3 comprises 13 residues. Germline values: CDR1 MNHEY, CDR2 SVGAGI. CDR3 in DNA: TGTGCCAGCAGCCGACAGGGTTATTCACCCCTCCACTTT. This translates into CASSRQGYSPLHF.

About this clonotype itself: A much larger clone lies a single base off, so this may be a read error. CDR3 amino acids: CSAVKTSTDTQYF. Written as DNA, the CDR3 is TGCAGTGCAGTTAAGACTAGCACAGATACGCAGTATTTT. The V call is TRBV20-1, the J call TRBJ2-3, with unresolved D. The length of the CDR3 is 13 residues. Deletions cut 6 bases from V and 0 bases from J, with 10 bases between. Germline CDR1 is DFQATT and CDR2 is SNEGSKA (reference sequence).

This chain connects TRBV24-1 to TRBJ2-1; no clear D. V lost 3 bases to trimming and J lost 0 bases, with 11 bases between them. The CDR3 has 16 residues. Germline CDR1 reads KGHDR; CDR2 reads SFDVKD. CDR3 in amino acids: CATSDPTPSSYNEQFF. DNA for the CDR3: TGTGCCACCAGTGATCCGACACCGAGCTCCTACAATGAGCAGTTCTTC.

This clonotype was picked up many times. The chain employs TRBV29-1 and TRBJ2-1; D perhaps matches TRBD1 (6 bases). This CDR3 spans 14 amino acids. V lost 6 bases to trimming and J lost 4 bases, with 16 bases between them. From germline, CDR1 is SQVTM and CDR2 ANQGSEA. CDR3 loop: CSVLYPDRYNEQFF. The CDR3 bases are TGCAGCGTCCTTTACCCGGACAGATACAATGAGCAGTTCTTC.

As for this clonotype: This clone may be a read error of a much larger clone one base away. V and J are TRBV18 and TRBJ1-2; possibly TRBD1 for D (5 bases). Germline V gene lookup returns CDR1 KGHSH and CDR2 LQKENI. V was cut by 6 bases and J by 4 bases, with 24 bases left in between. The CDR3 has 17 residues. CDR3 region: CASSPLPQGINSYGYTF. The CDR3 DNA sequence: TGTGCCAGCTCTCCGCTTCCTCAGGGTATTAATAGCTATGGCTACACCTTC. Full variable domain (rest looked up from reference TRBV18 and TRBJ1-2): NAGVMQNPRHLVRRRGQEARLRCSPMKGHSHVYWYRQLPEEGLKFMVYLQKENIIDESGMPKERFSAEFPKEGPSILRIQQVVRGDSAAYFCASSPLPQGINSYGYTFGSGTRLTVV.

V and J are TRBV5-1 and TRBJ2-1; 14 bases align to TRBD2. Germline CDR1 and CDR2: SGHRS and YFSETQ. V was clipped by 7 bases and J by 8 bases; unmatched bases: 2. This CDR3 has 13 amino acids. The CDR3 is CASGTSGSDEQFF. CDR3 coding DNA: TGCGCCAGCGGGACTAGCGGGAGCGATGAGCAGTTCTTC.

On this clonotype itself: One base away lies a much larger clone, so this may be a sequencing read error. The V and J genes are TRBV20-1 and TRBJ1-4, with a tentative D call TRBD1 (6 bases). Germline loops: CDR1 DFQATT, CDR2 SNEGSKA (reference sequence). The CDR3 length is 14 residues. Trimming pared 6 bases from V and 10 bases from J, leaving 21 bases between. The CDR3 DNA is TGCAGTGCCAAGACCGGGACATGGAAGGGAAAACTGTTTTTT. Protein: CSAKTGTWKGKLFF.

In this sample, this clonotype turned up once. This chain uses TRBV25-1 with TRBJ1-2; the match to TRBD1 covers 8 bases. With 4 bases clipped from V and 5 bases from J, the junction kept 9 bases outside the gene matches. CDR3 length: 15 residues. CDR1 is MGHDK and CDR2 is SYGVNS in the germline V gene. CDR3 residues: CASSGDRFFPYGYTF. The CDR3 nucleotides read TGTGCCAGCAGTGGGGACAGGTTCTTTCCGTATGGCTACACCTTC.

A word on this clonotype: A much larger clone differs by one base, so this may be a read error. The chain recombines TRBV28 with TRBJ2-3, with 8 bases lining up with TRBD2. The CDR3 loop spans 15 amino acids. Germline V gene sequence: CDR1 MDHEN, CDR2 SYDVKM. J lost 5 bases, V lost 3 bases, and 7 bases had no gene match. CDR3 protein: CASSLSGRVRDTQYF. The CDR3 DNA follows: TGTGCCAGCAGTTTGAGCGGGAGAGTGAGAGATACGCAGTATTTT.

Details on this clonotype: A much more abundant neighbour one base away suggests this may be a read error. The chain recombines TRBV5-1 with TRBJ2-3; D not resolved. The V end was cut by 5 bases, the J end by 8 bases, with 12 bases between. The CDR3 covers 12 residues. CDR1 and CDR2 from the germline V gene are SGHRS and YFSETQ. CDR3 in amino acids: CASRRDSGTQYF. The CDR3, as DNA: TGCGCCAGCAGAAGAGACTCAGGTACGCAGTATTTT. Supplemented by reference TRBV5-1 and TRBJ2-3, the full variable domain reads KAGVTQTPRYLIKTRGQQVTLSCSPISGHRSVSWYQQTPGQGLQFLFEYFSETQRNKGNFPGRFSGRQFSNSRSEMNVSTLELGDSALYLCASRRDSGTQYFGPGTRLTVL.

On this clonotype: With a much larger clone just one base away, this may be a read error. This chain joins TRBV9 and TRBJ2-7; possibly TRBD1 for D (6 bases). This CDR3 spans 13 amino acids. The V gene lost 4 bases and the J gene lost 7 bases, with 15 bases spanning the gap. Germline V gene data show CDR1 as SGDLS and CDR2 as YYNGEE. The CDR3 sequence is CASSQDSGREQYF. In DNA form, the CDR3 reads TGTGCCAGCAGCCAGGACAGCGGCCGTGAGCAGTACTTC.

This clonotype occurred a few times. The chain employs TRBV28 and TRBJ2-7, with D unresolved. The germline V and J ends were trimmed by 5 bases and 7 bases, with 15 bases remaining between them. From germline, CDR1 is MDHEN and CDR2 SYDVKM. This CDR3 is built from 13 residues. CDR3 nucleotides: TGTGCCAGCAGTCAACAGAGCGCGAGAGAGCAGTACTTC. This sequence encodes CASSQQSAREQYF.

This clonotype was detected a few times. The chain links TRBV20-1 to TRBJ2-3; D not resolved. Trimming pared 0 bases from V and 2 bases from J, leaving 12 bases between. This CDR3 contains 15 residues. Germline V CDR1 and CDR2: DFQATT, SNEGSKA (reference sequence). The CDR3 nucleotides read TGCAGTGCTAGAGATTTTGCGGTACCCACAGATACGCAGTATTTT. It specifies CSARDFAVPTDTQYF.

Here the CDR3 DNA reads TGTGCCAGCAGTTTCCATAGACAGCTCCAAGAGACCCAGTACTTC. It is translated as CASSFHRQLQETQYF. J is TRBJ2-5 and V is TRBV12-3 or TRBV12-4; possibly TRBD1 for D (5 bases). Trimming took 3 bases from V and 1 from J, leaving 12 bases between them. The CDR3 has 15 residues.

This clonotype was detected a few times. CDR3 protein: CASSSGTSVWRANEQFF. CDR3 coding DNA: TGTGCCAGCAGCTCCGGGACTAGCGTATGGCGAGCGAATGAGCAGTTCTTC. The chain has TRBV7-9 and TRBJ2-1, with 10 bases fitting TRBD2. The CDR3 consists of 17 residues. Per germline, CDR1 SEHNR and CDR2 FQNEAQ (reference sequence). With 4 bases clipped from V and 7 bases from J, the junction kept 13 bases outside the gene matches.